These 25 T cell receptor beta chains were all obtained from the same sample, sequenced in a study of T cells after somatic rescue of genetic block. This table comes from immunoSEQ multiplex PCR, and its TCRdb copy is limited to in-frame clones, with some not included. This table holds tens of thousands of clones, 80% to 95% found once. Sequencing used peripheral blood mononuclear cells (PBMCs). These receptor sequences come from a man aged 40-49 years.

J is TRBJ1-2 and V is TRBV2; 7 bases match TRBD1. This CDR3 is built from 13 residues. Trimming cost V 10 bases and J 5 bases; bases outside gene matches: 10. The germline gives CDR1 SNHLY, CDR2 FYNNEI. The CDR3 nucleotides read TGTGCCATAGGACAGGCTTTCATTTATGGCTACACCTTC. Translating it yields CAIGQAFIYGYTF.

Here the CDR3 reads CASSVNPSPSTTSDTQYF. CDR3 coding DNA: TGTGCCAGCAGCGTAAACCCCTCGCCTAGCACAACTTCGGATACGCAGTATTTT. J is TRBJ2-3 and V is TRBV9, with a weak D call TRBD2 (5 bases). CDR1 and CDR2 from the germline V gene are SGDLS and YYNGEE. The CDR3 spans 18 residues. V lost 1 base and J 6 bases, leaving 24 bases between the germline ends.

The chain's CDR3 is CASSLSGTGEKLFF. The CDR3 bases are TGTGCCAGCAGCTTGTCCGGGACGGGGGAAAAACTGTTTTTT. The chain joins TRBV5-8 to TRBJ1-4, with D tentatively TRBD1 (5 bases). The CDR3 is 14 residues long. Trimming stripped 1 base from V and 8 bases from J, with 12 bases between. The germline CDR1 and CDR2 sequences are SGHTS and YDEGEE.

The chain has TRBV13 and TRBJ2-3; TRBD2 aligns across 10 bases. The CDR3 totals 15 residues. Germline V lookup: CDR1 PRHDT, CDR2 FYEKMQ (reference sequence). After removal of 5 bases from V and 2 bases from J, the junction contained 4 bases not matched to a gene. For the CDR3, the DNA is TGTGCCAGCAGCGGAAGCGGGAGGGCCACAGATACGCAGTATTTT. Translating it yields CASSGSGRATDTQYF.

This clone turned up a few times. V and J are TRBV2 and TRBJ1-5; 7 bases line up with TRBD1. Germline CDR1 is SNHLY and CDR2 is FYNNEI. Trimming took 4 bases from V and 3 from J; bases not matched to a gene: 6. This CDR3 has 15 amino acids. Here the CDR3 DNA reads TGTGCCAGCAGTGGACAGGGAAGGAACAATCAGCCCCAGCATTTT. Its protein is CASSGQGRNNQPQHF.

The V and J genes are TRBV5-1 and TRBJ2-3; a possible D gene is TRBD1 (6 bases). There are 15 residues in the CDR3. CDR1 and CDR2 (germline): SGHRS, YFSETQ. V was shortened by 4 bases and J by 3 bases, with 15 bases between the two germline ends. The CDR3 region has the DNA TGCGCCAGCAGCCCCACAGGGCCAGGAACAGATACGCAGTATTTT. This codes for CASSPTGPGTDTQYF.

The rearrangement joins TRBV14 to TRBJ1-4; 7 bases match TRBD1. Germline V gene sequence: CDR1 SGHDN, CDR2 FVKESK. This CDR3 has 16 residues. The V segment lost 0 bases and the J segment 5 bases; nucleotides outside the gene matches: 6. The CDR3 loop reads CASSQDFWDRNEKLFF. CDR3 DNA sequence: TGTGCCAGCAGCCAAGATTTTTGGGACAGAAATGAAAAACTGTTTTTT. Full variable domain (outside the CDR3, taken from reference TRBV14 and TRBJ1-4): EAGVTQFPSHSVIEKGQTVTLRCDPISGHDNLYWYRRVMGKEIKFLLHFVKESKQDESGMPNNRFLAERTGGTYSTLKVQPAELEDSGVYFCASSQDFWDRNEKLFFGSGTQLSVL.

The chain joins TRBV4-2 to TRBJ2-2; TRBD2 might be the D (6 bases). The CDR3 covers 18 residues. CDR1 is LGHNA and CDR2 is YNFKEQ in the germline V gene. V gave up 2 bases and J gave up 5 bases, with 21 bases separating them. CDR3 in amino acids: CASSQQGDWITRTGELFF. The CDR3 region has the DNA TGTGCCAGCAGCCAACAAGGGGACTGGATAACGAGAACCGGGGAGCTGTTTTTT.

In its sample, this clone was seen once. The CDR3 nucleotides read TGTGCCGCCAAAGCGGGAGAGGGAGATACGCAGTATTTT. Amino acid sequence: CAAKAGEGDTQYF. The chain couples TRBV10-3 to TRBJ2-3; TRBD2 agrees at 8 bases. The V segment lost 11 bases and the J segment 5 bases; nucleotides outside the gene matches: 9. The CDR3 spans 13 residues. Germline V gene data show CDR1 as ENHRY and CDR2 as SYGVKD.

This clone has a single count. The chain uses TRBV7-2 and TRBJ2-2; 8 bases map to TRBD2. Trimming cost V 5 bases and J 1 base; bases outside gene matches: 6. The CDR3 is 16 amino acids. Germline assignment: CDR1 SGHTA and CDR2 FQGNSA. This CDR3 is CASSTPGGLNTGELFF. The CDR3 DNA sequence: TGTGCCAGCAGCACCCCGGGGGGGTTGAACACCGGGGAGCTGTTTTTT.

V and J are TRBV6-1 and TRBJ1-1, with 7 bases fitting TRBD1. Germline-derived CDR1 and CDR2 are MNHNS and SASEGT. This CDR3 region has 13 residues. Trimming took 8 bases from V and 5 from J; bases not matched to a gene: 8. CDR3 nucleotide sequence: TGTGCCAGCGAGGTCAGCAGGGGGACTGAAGCTTTCTTT. Its protein is CASEVSRGTEAFF.

This chain connects TRBV5-1 to TRBJ2-7; either TRBD1 or TRBD2 may supply D (5 bases each). With 6 bases removed from V and 3 bases from J, the gap between germline ends came to 16 bases. The CDR3 runs 14 residues. The germline gives CDR1 SGHRS, CDR2 YFSETQ. CDR3 coding DNA: TGCGCCAGCACTCCGGGACCCAATATCTACGAGCAGTACTTC. Translating it yields CASTPGPNIYEQYF.

This chain uses TRBV4-1 with TRBJ1-1; D call uncertain. Germline V CDR1 and CDR2: MGHRA, YSYEKL. The V gene lost 1 base and the J gene lost 11 bases, with 8 bases spanning the gap. This CDR3 has 11 residues. CDR3 in amino acids: CASSQAGKAFF. CDR3 nucleotide sequence: TGCGCCAGCAGCCAAGCTGGGAAGGCTTTCTTT.

The rearrangement links TRBV7-2 to TRBJ2-3; D unclear. Germline V gives CDR1 SGHTA, CDR2 FQGNSA. The CDR3 is made up of 15 amino acids. V dropped 7 bases and J dropped 2 bases, with 16 bases sitting between them. CDR3 nucleotide sequence: TGTGCCAGCACCCCTTGGGCTATTACCACAGATACGCAGTATTTT. This translates into CASTPWAITTDTQYF.

The rearrangement joins TRBV18 to TRBJ2-7; the match to TRBD1 covers 10 bases. This CDR3 has 13 residues. V lost 2 bases, J lost 7 bases, and 2 bases stayed unmatched. The V gene's germline CDR1 is KGHSH and CDR2 LQKENI. The CDR3 DNA reads as TGTGCCAGCTCACCAGGGACAGGGGAAGAGCAGTACTTC. Protein: CASSPGTGEEQYF.

This sequence joins TRBV10-3 and TRBJ2-6; TRBD2 might be the D (6 bases). Germline CDR1 and CDR2: ENHRY and SYGVKD. The CDR3 is 15 amino acids. V was clipped by 0 bases and J by 10 bases, with 13 bases between them. CDR3 nucleotide sequence: TGTGCCATCAGTGAGTCGACGGGGGAGCTTAACGTCCTGACTTTC. As protein: CAISESTGELNVLTF.

The rearrangement links TRBV15 to TRBJ1-3, with a tentative D call TRBD1 (6 bases). Germline V gene lookup returns CDR1 LNHNV and CDR2 YYDKDF (reference sequence). The CDR3 has 17 amino acids. Trimming took off 0 bases at V and 0 bases at J, with 12 bases between the two ends. The CDR3 region is CATSRDSGDFSGNTIYF. CDR3 nucleotides: TGTGCCACCAGCAGAGACTCAGGGGACTTCTCTGGAAACACCATATATTTT.

The chain employs TRBV7-6 and TRBJ1-5; perhaps TRBD1 as D (6 bases). The CDR3 consists of 14 residues. Germline V gene lookup returns CDR1 SGHVS and CDR2 FNYEAQ. Trimming left V 5 bases short and J 7 bases short, with 15 bases between. CDR3 amino acids: CASSLQGIEQPQHF. The DNA for the CDR3 is TGTGCCAGCAGCCTCCAGGGGATTGAGCAGCCCCAGCATTTT.

This chain connects TRBV6-5 to TRBJ1-5; D is perhaps TRBD1 (5 bases). There are 14 residues in the CDR3. Deletions cut 6 bases from V and 0 bases from J, with 9 bases between. CDR1 is MNHEY, CDR2 SVGAGI, per germline. Written as DNA, the CDR3 is TGTGCCAGCAGGAGGACACGTAGCAATCAGCCCCAGCATTTT. It is translated as CASRRTRSNQPQHF.

The chain couples TRBV6-6 to TRBJ1-2; 7 nucleotides match TRBD1. Germline CDR1 MNHNY, CDR2 SVGAGI (reference sequence). The V and J ends lost 2 bases and 6 bases, in that order; junction bases with no gene match: 6. The CDR3 is 14 residues long. The chain's CDR3 is CASSYSRGWNGYTF. For the CDR3, the DNA is TGTGCCAGCAGTTACAGCAGGGGGTGGAATGGCTACACCTTC.

This clone was seen just once. Written as DNA, the CDR3 is TGTGCCAGCAGTGAAGGGTGGTCTGGAAACACCATATATTTT. Its protein product is CASSEGWSGNTIYF. The chain recombines TRBV2 with TRBJ1-3; unclear D gene. There are 14 residues in the CDR3. Trimming cost V 1 base and J 1 base, with 5 bases left between them. Germline CDR1 SNHLY, CDR2 FYNNEI.

This clone was counted once. This chain joins TRBV6-6 and TRBJ1-6, with D hard to call. CDR1 and CDR2 from the germline V gene are MNHNY and SVGAGI (reference sequence). Trimming removed 2 bases from V and 0 bases from J, with 8 bases in between. The CDR3 runs 16 residues. The CDR3 DNA reads as TGTGCCAGCAGTTACCCAAGAAGCTCCTATAATTCACCCCTCCACTTT. It is translated as CASSYPRSSYNSPLHF.

V usage is TRBV7-9 and J usage is TRBJ2-7; no clear D. From germline, CDR1 is SEHNR and CDR2 FQNEAQ (reference sequence). The V and J ends lost 1 base and 3 bases respectively, with 7 bases between them. The length of the CDR3 is 13 residues. CDR3 residues: CASSLVDGYEQYF. The CDR3 nucleotides read TGTGCCAGCAGCTTAGTGGACGGCTACGAGCAGTACTTC.

This clone was seen a few times. The chain employs TRBV5-6 and TRBJ2-1; 8 nucleotides align to TRBD2. Trimming took 2 bases from V and 2 from J; bases not matched to a gene: 3. Germline V CDR1 and CDR2: SGHDT, YYEEEE. This CDR3 contains 15 residues. The CDR3 reads CASSLAGATYNEQFF. The CDR3 region has the DNA TGTGCCAGCAGCTTAGCGGGGGCAACCTACAATGAGCAGTTCTTC.

The chain has TRBV5-1 and TRBJ2-7; 7 bases are shared with TRBD2. Looked up from germline, CDR1 is SGHRS and CDR2 is YFSETQ. V trimming: 5 bases; J trimming: 5 bases; junction bases outside the gene matches: 7. CDR3 size: 13 residues. The CDR3 protein is CASRRAGVNEQYF. The CDR3 DNA sequence: TGCGCCAGCAGAAGGGCGGGAGTCAACGAGCAGTACTTC.